This TCR beta chain is drawn from a study of cytomegalovirus exposure and HLA in healthy donors. Findings and caveats of the study: Subsequent analysis of the 110 or so validation repertoires found a tendency for first-cohort TCR clusters to co-occur. Diagnosis of cytomegalovirus status made by the classifier reportedly showed high specificity and sensitivity.

The CDR3 length is 14 residues. Trimming cost V 4 bases and J 4 bases; bases outside gene matches: 6. From germline, CDR1 is GTSNPN and CDR2 SVGIG (reference sequence). This clone occurred once. Its antigen is not identified. Profiled with immunoSEQ multiplex PCR; TCRdb holds only in-frame clones, not every one. Among 75,000 to 100,000 clones listed, 96% were seen once. V usage is TRBV30 and J usage is TRBJ1-1; 10 bases line up with TRBD1. The TCR comes from a man aged 18 to 30 in good health and CMV-seronegative. Material for sequencing was PBMCs. The CDR3 nucleotides read TGTGCCTGGACCTGGACAGGGGGTTTCACTGAAGCTTTCTTT. Its translation: CAWTWTGGFTEAFF.